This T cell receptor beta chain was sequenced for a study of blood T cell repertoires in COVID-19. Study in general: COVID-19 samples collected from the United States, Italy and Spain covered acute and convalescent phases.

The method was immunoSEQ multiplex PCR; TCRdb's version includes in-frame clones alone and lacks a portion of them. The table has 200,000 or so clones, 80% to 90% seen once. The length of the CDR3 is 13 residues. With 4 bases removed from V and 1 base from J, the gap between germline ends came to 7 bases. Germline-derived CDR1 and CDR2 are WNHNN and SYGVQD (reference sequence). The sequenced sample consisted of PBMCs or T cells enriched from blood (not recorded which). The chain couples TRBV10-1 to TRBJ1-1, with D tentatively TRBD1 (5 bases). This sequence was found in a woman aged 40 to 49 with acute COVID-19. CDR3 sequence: CASSGQRNTEAFF. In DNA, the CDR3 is TGCGCCAGCAGTGGACAGAGGAACACTGAAGCTTTCTTT.